This T cell receptor beta chain emerged from a study of T cell repertoires and HLA-DP antigens. Study as a whole: CD4+ T cells were cocultured with HeLa cells expressing HLA-DP.

Concerning this clone itself: The antigen is unknown.

For pre-culture CD4+ samples, the target was around 210,000 T cell genomes. Some clones are missing from TCRdb's copy, which holds only in-frame ones; the method was immunoSEQ multiplex PCR. The repertoire holds approximately 90,000 clones, with 86% as singletons. Trimming removed 9 bases from V and 4 bases from J, with 13 bases in between. The CDR3 runs 13 residues. Germline V gene sequence: CDR1 LNHDA, CDR2 SQIVND (reference sequence). Sequencing was carried out using CD4+ T cells from PBMCs. This clonotype originated in a man in his forties or fifties in good health and CMV-seronegative. The chain couples TRBV19 to TRBJ1-5; the D gene is possibly TRBD1 (5 bases). Written as DNA, the CDR3 is TGTGCCAGCCAAGACAGAGAAAATCAGCCCCAGCATTTT. It specifies CASQDRENQPQHF.